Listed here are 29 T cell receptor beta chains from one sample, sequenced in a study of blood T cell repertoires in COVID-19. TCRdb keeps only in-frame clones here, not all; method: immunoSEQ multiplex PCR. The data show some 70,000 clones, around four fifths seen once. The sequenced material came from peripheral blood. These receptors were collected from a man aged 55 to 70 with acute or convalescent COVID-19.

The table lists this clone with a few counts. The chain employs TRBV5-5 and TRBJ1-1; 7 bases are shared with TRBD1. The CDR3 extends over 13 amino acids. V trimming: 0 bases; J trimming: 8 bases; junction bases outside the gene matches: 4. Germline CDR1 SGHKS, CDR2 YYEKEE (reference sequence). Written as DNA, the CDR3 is TGTGCCAGCAGCTTGGTTTCAGGGGGAGAAGCTTTCTTT. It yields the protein CASSLVSGGEAFF. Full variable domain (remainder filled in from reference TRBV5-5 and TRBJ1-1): DAGVTQSPTHLIKTRGQQVTLRCSPISGHKSVSWYQQVLGQGPQFIFQYYEKEERGRGNFPDRFSARQFPNYSSELNVNALLLGDSALYLCASSLVSGGEAFFGQGTRLTVV.

DNA for the CDR3: TGCGCCAGCAGCTCCAACAGGGGGGATACGCAGTATTTT. Its protein product is CASSSNRGDTQYF. This chain uses TRBV5-1 with TRBJ2-3; 8 bases fit TRBD1. V lost 3 bases to trimming and J lost 6 bases; unmatched junction nucleotides: 3. This CDR3 is built from 13 residues. Germline loops: CDR1 SGHRS, CDR2 YFSETQ. Full variable domain (remainder filled in from reference TRBV5-1 and TRBJ2-3): KAGVTQTPRYLIKTRGQQVTLSCSPISGHRSVSWYQQTPGQGLQFLFEYFSETQRNKGNFPGRFSGRQFSNSRSEMNVSTLELGDSALYLCASSSNRGDTQYFGPGTRLTVL.

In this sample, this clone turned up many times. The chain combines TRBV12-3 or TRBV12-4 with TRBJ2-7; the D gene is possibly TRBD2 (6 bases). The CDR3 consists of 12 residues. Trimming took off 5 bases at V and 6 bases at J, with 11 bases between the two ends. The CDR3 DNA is TGTGCCAGCAGTCGGGGGTCGGGCGAGCAGTACTTC. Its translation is CASSRGSGEQYF.

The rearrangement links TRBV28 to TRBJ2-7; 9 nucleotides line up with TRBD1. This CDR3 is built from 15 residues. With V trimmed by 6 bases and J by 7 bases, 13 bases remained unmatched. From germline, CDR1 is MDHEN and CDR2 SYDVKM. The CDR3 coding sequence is TGTGCCAGCAGGGGTGGGGGGACAGGGCGGCGGGAGCAGTACGTC. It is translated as CASRGGGTGRREQYV.

The CDR3 loop reads CASSEISLGGGRTEAFF. CDR3 DNA sequence: TGTGCCAGCAGTGAAATCTCGCTGGGAGGGGGTAGGACTGAAGCTTTCTTT. V usage is TRBV2 and J usage is TRBJ1-1, with TRBD1 as a possible D gene (6 bases). Trimming removed 2 bases from V and 5 bases from J, with 21 bases in between. CDR1 and CDR2 (germline): SNHLY, FYNNEI. The CDR3 sequence is 17 residues long.

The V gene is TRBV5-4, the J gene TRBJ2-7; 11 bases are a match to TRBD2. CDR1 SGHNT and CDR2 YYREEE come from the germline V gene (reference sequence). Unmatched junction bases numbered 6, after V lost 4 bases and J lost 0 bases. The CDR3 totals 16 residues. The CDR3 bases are TGTGCCAGCAGCCCGCGGACTAGCGGGCCCTCCTACGAGCAGTACTTC. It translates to CASSPRTSGPSYEQYF.

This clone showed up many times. The CDR3 loop is CASSSQQGNEQFF. The DNA of the CDR3 is TGTGCCAGCAGCTCGCAACAGGGGAATGAGCAGTTCTTC. The rearrangement links TRBV7-8 to TRBJ2-1, with 7 bases aligning to TRBD1. CDR1 is SGHVS and CDR2 is FQNEAQ in the germline V gene. This CDR3 comprises 13 residues. V dropped 4 bases and J dropped 7; count of bases not matched to a gene: 4.

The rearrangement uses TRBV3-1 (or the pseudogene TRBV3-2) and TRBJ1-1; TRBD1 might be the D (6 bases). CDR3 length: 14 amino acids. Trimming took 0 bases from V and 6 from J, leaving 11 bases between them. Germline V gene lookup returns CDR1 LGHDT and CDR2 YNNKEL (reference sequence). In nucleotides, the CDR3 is TGTGCCAGCAGCCAAGAGGCAGGGGCATCTGAAGCTTTCTTT. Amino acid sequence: CASSQEAGASEAFF.

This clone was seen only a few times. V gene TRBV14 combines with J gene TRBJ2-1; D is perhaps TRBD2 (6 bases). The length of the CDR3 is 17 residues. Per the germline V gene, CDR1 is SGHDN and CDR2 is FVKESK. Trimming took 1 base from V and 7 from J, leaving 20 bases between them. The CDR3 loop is CASSQADGGVLINEQFF. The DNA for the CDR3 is TGTGCCAGCAGCCAAGCCGACGGCGGGGTCCTGATAAATGAGCAGTTCTTC.

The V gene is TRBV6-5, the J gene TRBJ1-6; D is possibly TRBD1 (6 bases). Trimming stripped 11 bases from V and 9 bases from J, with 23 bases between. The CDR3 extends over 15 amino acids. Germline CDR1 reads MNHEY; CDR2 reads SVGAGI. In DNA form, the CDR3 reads TGTGCCGGCGCCAGGGGAAGTGAACCGAGTTCACCCCTCCACTTT. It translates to CAGARGSEPSSPLHF.

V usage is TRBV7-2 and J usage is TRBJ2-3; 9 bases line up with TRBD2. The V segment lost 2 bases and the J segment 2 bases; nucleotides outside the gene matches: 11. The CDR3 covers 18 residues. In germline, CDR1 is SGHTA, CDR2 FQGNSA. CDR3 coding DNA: TGTGCCAGCAGCTTACTTTTAGAGGGCGGGGGGGTCACAGATACGCAGTATTTT. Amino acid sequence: CASSLLLEGGGVTDTQYF.

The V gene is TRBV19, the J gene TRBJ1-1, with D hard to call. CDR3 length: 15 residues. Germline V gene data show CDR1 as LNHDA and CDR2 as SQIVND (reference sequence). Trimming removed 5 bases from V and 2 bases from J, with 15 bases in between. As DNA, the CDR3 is TGTGCCAGTAGTTTGGGAGAGACGGCTAACACTGAAGCTTTCTTT. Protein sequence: CASSLGETANTEAFF.

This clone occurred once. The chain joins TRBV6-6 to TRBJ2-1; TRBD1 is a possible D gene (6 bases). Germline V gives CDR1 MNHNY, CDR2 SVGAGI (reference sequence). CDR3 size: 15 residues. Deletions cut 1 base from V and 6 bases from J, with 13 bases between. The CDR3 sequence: CASSYFTGPGNEQFF. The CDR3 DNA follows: TGTGCCAGCAGTTACTTTACAGGGCCTGGCAATGAGCAGTTCTTC.

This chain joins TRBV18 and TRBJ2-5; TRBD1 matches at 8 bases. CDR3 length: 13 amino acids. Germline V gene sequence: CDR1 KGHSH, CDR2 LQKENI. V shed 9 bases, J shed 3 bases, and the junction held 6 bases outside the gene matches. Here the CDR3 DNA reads TGTGCCAGTGACAGGGGAGAAGAAGAGACCCAGTACTTC. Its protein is CASDRGEEETQYF.

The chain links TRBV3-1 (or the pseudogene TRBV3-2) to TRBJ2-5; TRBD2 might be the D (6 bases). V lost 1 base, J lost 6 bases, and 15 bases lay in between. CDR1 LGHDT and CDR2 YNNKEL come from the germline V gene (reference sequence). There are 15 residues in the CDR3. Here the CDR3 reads CASSQVQTSRKTQYF. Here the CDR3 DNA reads TGTGCCAGCAGCCAAGTCCAAACTAGCAGAAAGACCCAGTACTTC.

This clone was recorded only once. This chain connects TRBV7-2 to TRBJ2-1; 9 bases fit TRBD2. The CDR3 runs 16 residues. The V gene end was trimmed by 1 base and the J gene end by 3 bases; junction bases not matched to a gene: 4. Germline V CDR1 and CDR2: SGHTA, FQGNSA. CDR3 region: CASSLELAGYYNEQFF. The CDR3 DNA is TGTGCCAGCAGCTTAGAACTAGCGGGTTACTACAATGAGCAGTTCTTC.

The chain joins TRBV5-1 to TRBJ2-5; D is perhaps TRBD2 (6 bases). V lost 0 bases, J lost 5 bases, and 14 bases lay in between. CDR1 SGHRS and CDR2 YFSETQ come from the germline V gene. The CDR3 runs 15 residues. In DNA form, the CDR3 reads TGCGCCAGCAGCTTGGGGTGGGGGACTGAGGAGACCCAGTACTTC. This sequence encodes CASSLGWGTEETQYF.

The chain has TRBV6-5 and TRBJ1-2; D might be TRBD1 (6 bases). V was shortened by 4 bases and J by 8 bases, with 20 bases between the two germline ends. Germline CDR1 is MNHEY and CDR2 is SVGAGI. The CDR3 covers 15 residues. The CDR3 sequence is CASSSMTGYRGGYTF. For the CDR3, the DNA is TGTGCCAGCAGTTCTATGACAGGATACCGGGGAGGCTACACCTTC.

Here the CDR3 DNA reads TGTGCCAGCAACGGGGGGCACCAAGAGACCCAGTACTTC. Its translation is CASNGGHQETQYF. The chain combines TRBV6-5 with TRBJ2-5, with a tentative D call TRBD2 (7 bases). This CDR3 is 13 amino acids long. Germline V gene sequence: CDR1 MNHEY, CDR2 SVGAGI. V was clipped by 7 bases and J by 0 bases, with 9 bases between them.

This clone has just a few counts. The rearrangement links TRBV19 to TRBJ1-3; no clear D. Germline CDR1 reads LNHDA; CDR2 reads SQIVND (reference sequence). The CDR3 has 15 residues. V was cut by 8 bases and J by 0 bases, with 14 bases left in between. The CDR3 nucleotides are TGTGCCAGTTCCTCCGCCGGGAACTCTGGAAACACCATATATTTT. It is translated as CASSSAGNSGNTIYF.

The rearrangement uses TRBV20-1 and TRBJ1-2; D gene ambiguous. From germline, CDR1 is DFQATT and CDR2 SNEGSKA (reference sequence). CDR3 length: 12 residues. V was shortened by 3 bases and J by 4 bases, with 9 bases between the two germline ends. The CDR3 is CSASPGLYGYTF. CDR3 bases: TGCAGTGCTAGTCCGGGTCTCTATGGCTACACCTTC.

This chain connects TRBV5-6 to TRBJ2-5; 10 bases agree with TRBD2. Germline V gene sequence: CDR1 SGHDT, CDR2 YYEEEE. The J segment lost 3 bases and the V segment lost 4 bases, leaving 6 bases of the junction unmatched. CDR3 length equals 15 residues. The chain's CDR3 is CASSQAGTSEETQYF. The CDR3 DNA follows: TGTGCCAGCAGCCAAGCCGGGACTAGCGAAGAGACCCAGTACTTC.

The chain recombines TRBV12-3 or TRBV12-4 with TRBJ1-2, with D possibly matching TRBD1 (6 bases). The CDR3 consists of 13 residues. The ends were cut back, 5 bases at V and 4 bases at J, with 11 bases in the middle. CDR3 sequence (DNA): TGTGCCAGCAGTAGACAGGCTCTCTATGGCTACACCTTC. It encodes CASSRQALYGYTF.

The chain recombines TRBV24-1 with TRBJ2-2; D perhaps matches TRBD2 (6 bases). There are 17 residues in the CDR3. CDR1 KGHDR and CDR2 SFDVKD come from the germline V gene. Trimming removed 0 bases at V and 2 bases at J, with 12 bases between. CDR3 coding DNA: TGTGCCACCAGTGATTTGGCCCCAGCGGGTAACACCGGGGAGCTGTTTTTT. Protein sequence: CATSDLAPAGNTGELFF.

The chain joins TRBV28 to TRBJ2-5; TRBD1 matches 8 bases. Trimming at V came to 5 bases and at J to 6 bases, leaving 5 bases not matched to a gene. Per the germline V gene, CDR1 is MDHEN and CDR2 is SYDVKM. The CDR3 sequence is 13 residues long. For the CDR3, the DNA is TGTGCCAGCAGTGACAGGGGCGGCCAGACCCAGTACTTC. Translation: CASSDRGGQTQYF.

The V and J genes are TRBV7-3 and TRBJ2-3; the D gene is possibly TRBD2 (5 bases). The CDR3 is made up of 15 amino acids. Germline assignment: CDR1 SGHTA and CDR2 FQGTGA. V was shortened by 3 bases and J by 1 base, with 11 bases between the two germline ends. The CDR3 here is CASSFGIHGTDTQYF. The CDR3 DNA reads TGTGCCAGCAGCTTCGGGATCCATGGCACAGATACGCAGTATTTT.

The chain's CDR3 is CSASSDRVNQPQHF. In nucleotides, the CDR3 is TGCAGTGCTAGTAGTGACAGGGTCAATCAGCCCCAGCATTTT. This chain connects TRBV20-1 to TRBJ1-5, with 7 positions matching TRBD1. This CDR3 has 14 residues. Germline V gives CDR1 DFQATT, CDR2 SNEGSKA (reference sequence). Trimming cost V 3 bases and J 3 bases; bases outside gene matches: 5.

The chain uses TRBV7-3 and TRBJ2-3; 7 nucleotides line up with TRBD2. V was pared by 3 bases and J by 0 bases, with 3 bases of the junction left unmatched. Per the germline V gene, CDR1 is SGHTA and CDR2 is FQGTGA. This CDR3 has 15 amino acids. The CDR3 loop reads CASSLRGISTDTQYF. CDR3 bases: TGTGCCAGCAGCTTGCGGGGGATTAGCACAGATACGCAGTATTTT.

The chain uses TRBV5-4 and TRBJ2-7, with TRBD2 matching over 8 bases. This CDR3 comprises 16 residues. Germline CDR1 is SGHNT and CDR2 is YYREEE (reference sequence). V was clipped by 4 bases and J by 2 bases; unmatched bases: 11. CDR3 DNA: TGTGCCAGCAGCCCAACGACTAGGCGGGAGGCCTACGAGCAGTACTTC. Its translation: CASSPTTRREAYEQYF.